One and the same sample provided the 29 T cell receptor beta chains below, sequenced in a study of T-cell reconstitution after alpha-beta-depleted transplantation in children. TCRbeta library construction was performed incorporating unique molecular identifiers. In TCRdb, the PCR reads were re-called with MiXCR into one record per CDR3 protein. The table lists about 360,000 distinct CDR3 sequences, about 14% of them singletons, with over 3.5% in the top ten. Source: PBMCs, taken from the stem cell graft. The origin of the receptors is a human donor who donated a stem cell graft to a child with Fanconi anemia.

The chain uses TRBV5-5 and TRBJ2-4, with D possibly matching TRBD1 (5 bases). Germline-derived CDR1 and CDR2 are SGHKS and YYEKEE (reference sequence). Trimming shortened V by 4 bases and J by 1 base, and 12 bases separated the two germline ends. The CDR3 length is 15 residues. CDR3 sequence: CASSDRPLAKNIQYF. The CDR3 region has the DNA TGTGCCAGCAGCGACAGACCCTTGGCCAAAAACATTCAGTACTTC.

This chain connects TRBV12-3 or TRBV12-4 to TRBJ2-5, with D unclear. Trimming pared 6 bases from V and 6 bases from J, leaving 17 bases between. This CDR3 has 14 residues. CDR3 DNA: TGTGCCAGCAGACCGCCCGGGTCCCAGCAGACCCAGTACTTC. This sequence encodes CASRPPGSQQTQYF.

The chain links TRBV5-1 to TRBJ2-5; the D is unclear. Germline assignment: CDR1 SGHRS and CDR2 YFSETQ. V dropped 0 bases and J dropped 4 bases, with 13 bases sitting between them. The CDR3 spans 15 residues. The chain's CDR3 is CASSLAPVVTETQYF. As DNA, the CDR3 is TGCGCCAGCAGCTTGGCCCCCGTCGTTACAGAGACCCAGTACTTC.

This clonotype was found a few times. The V call is TRBV29-1, the J call TRBJ2-1; 9 nucleotides agree with TRBD2. The germline V gene encodes CDR1 SQVTM and CDR2 ANQGSEA. The CDR3 runs to 13 residues. Trimming removed 1 base from V and 9 bases from J; junction bases left unmatched: 4. In DNA, the CDR3 is TGCAGCGTTGAAGGGACTAGCGAGACTGAGCAGTTCTTC. It encodes CSVEGTSETEQFF.

The CDR3 bases are TGCAGCGTTGGGGCGGGTATGAACACTGAAGCTTTCTTT. The encoded protein is CSVGAGMNTEAFF. The rearrangement links TRBV29-1 to TRBJ1-1; D unclear. The germline gives CDR1 SQVTM, CDR2 ANQGSEA. The CDR3 consists of 13 residues. Trimming stripped 4 bases from V and 0 bases from J, with 9 bases between. The complete variable domain, with remaining parts taken from reference TRBV29-1 and TRBJ1-1, reads SAVISQKPSRDICQRGTSLTIQCQVDSQVTMMFWYRQQPGQSLTLIATANQGSEATYESGFVIDKFPISRPNLTFSTLTVSNMSPEDSSIYLCSVGAGMNTEAFFGQGTRLTVV.

CDR3: CATTAGGYTGELFF. The CDR3 region has the DNA TGTGCCACCACAGCGGGCGGGTACACCGGGGAGCTGTTTTTT. The chain combines TRBV15 with TRBJ2-2; D is perhaps TRBD2 (6 bases). The CDR3 is 14 residues long. Germline V gene data show CDR1 as LNHNV and CDR2 as YYDKDF (reference sequence). V lost 7 bases and J 3 bases, leaving 12 bases between the germline ends.

The genes are TRBV5-4 and TRBJ2-7, with TRBD2 matching 8 bases. Germline-derived CDR1 and CDR2 are SGHNT and YYREEE (reference sequence). V lost 6 bases to trimming and J lost 3 bases; unmatched junction nucleotides: 11. CDR3 length equals 15 residues. CDR3 sequence (DNA): TGTGCCAGCACCCGGGGGGGGCCGGGGAACTACGAGCAGTACTTC. Amino acids: CASTRGGPGNYEQYF. Full variable domain (outside the CDR3, taken from reference TRBV5-4 and TRBJ2-7): ETGVTQSPTHLIKTRGQQVTLRCSSQSGHNTVSWYQQALGQGPQFIFQYYREEENGRGNFPPRFSGLQFPNYSSELNVNALELDDSALYLCASTRGGPGNYEQYFGPGTRLTVT.

There are a few counts of this clonotype. The rearrangement links TRBV5-1 to TRBJ1-2, with TRBD1 identical over 9 bases. Germline loops: CDR1 SGHRS, CDR2 YFSETQ. The V segment lost 3 bases and the J segment 8 bases; nucleotides outside the gene matches: 8. The CDR3 has 14 residues. CDR3 protein: CASSWDRVSGGYTF. The CDR3 DNA reads TGCGCCAGCAGCTGGGACAGGGTGTCTGGCGGCTACACCTTC. The full variable domain, completed using reference TRBV5-1 and TRBJ1-2, is KAGVTQTPRYLIKTRGQQVTLSCSPISGHRSVSWYQQTPGQGLQFLFEYFSETQRNKGNFPGRFSGRQFSNSRSEMNVSTLELGDSALYLCASSWDRVSGGYTFGSGTRLTVV.

The chain recombines TRBV19 with TRBJ1-3; no clear D. The CDR3 is made up of 12 amino acids. The ends were cut back, 10 bases at V and 1 base at J, with 8 bases in the middle. Germline V CDR1 and CDR2: LNHDA, SQIVND (reference sequence). The DNA of the CDR3 is TGTGCCACCTCTCCGTCTGGAAACACCATATATTTT. Its translation: CATSPSGNTIYF.

This clonotype was observed a handful of times. This sequence joins TRBV7-8 and TRBJ2-7; D may be TRBD2 (5 bases). Germline CDR1 is SGHVS and CDR2 is FQNEAQ. The CDR3 is made up of 13 amino acids. Trimming took 6 bases from V and 6 from J, leaving 15 bases between them. Written as DNA, the CDR3 is TGTGCCAGCAGTTCCTCGAGGGAAGGCGAGCAGTACTTC. Residues: CASSSSREGEQYF. The whole variable domain, filled in from reference TRBV7-8 and TRBJ2-7, reads GAGVSQSPRYKVAKRGQDVALRCDPISGHVSLFWYQQALGQGPEFLTYFQNEAQLDKSGLPSDRFFAERPEGSVSTLKIQRTQQEDSAVYLCASSSSREGEQYFGPGTRLTVT.

This clonotype was seen many times. A junction boundary mismatches the germline segment, possibly from a read error. The chain combines TRBV5-1 with TRBJ1-4, with D possibly being TRBD1 (6 bases). The germline V gene has CDR1 SGHRS and CDR2 YFSETQ. This CDR3 has 14 amino acids. CDR3 amino acids: CASSTGSTNEKLFF. The DNA for the CDR3 is TGTGCCAGCAGCACAGGGTCAACTAATGAAAAACTGTTTTTT.

This clonotype was seen repeatedly, ten times or more. The V gene is TRBV13, the J gene TRBJ1-1; the D is unclear. V dropped 5 bases and J dropped 1 base, with 8 bases sitting between them. The CDR3 length is 13 residues. Looked up from germline, CDR1 is PRHDT and CDR2 is FYEKMQ (reference sequence). CDR3 coding DNA: TGTGCCAGCAGCGTCTCAGAGAACACTGAAGCTTTCTTT. This codes for CASSVSENTEAFF. The full variable domain, completed using reference TRBV13 and TRBJ1-1, is AAGVIQSPRHLIKEKRETATLKCYPIPRHDTVYWYQQGPGQDPQFLISFYEKMQSDKGSIPDRFSAQQFSDYHSELNMSSLELGDSALYFCASSVSENTEAFFGQGTRLTVV.

This clonotype was recorded a few times. This chain connects TRBV6-1 to TRBJ1-5; D unclear. The V gene's germline CDR1 is MNHNS and CDR2 SASEGT. Trimming took off 3 bases at V and 9 bases at J, with 12 bases between the two ends. This CDR3 is built from 13 residues. The CDR3 reads CASSDSRLGPQHF. Written as DNA, the CDR3 is TGTGCCAGCAGTGATTCCCGGCTGGGGCCCCAGCATTTT.

The J gene is TRBJ2-2, the V gene TRBV20-1; the D is unclear. The CDR3 runs 14 residues. Germline V gene sequence: CDR1 DFQATT, CDR2 SNEGSKA (reference sequence). Trimming stripped 0 bases from V and 4 bases from J, with 9 bases between. The DNA for the CDR3 is TGCAGTGCTAGAGACCCACAGAGCACCGGGGAGCTGTTTTTT. Encoded protein: CSARDPQSTGELFF.

The chain is built from TRBV5-1 and TRBJ2-1; TRBD2 matches at 10 bases. The CDR3 length is 16 residues. V was pared by 1 base and J by 6 bases, with 7 bases of the junction left unmatched. The germline gives CDR1 SGHRS, CDR2 YFSETQ. The CDR3 loop is CASSLPSGGQSNEQFF. The CDR3 nucleotides are TGCGCCAGCAGCTTGCCTAGCGGGGGCCAAAGCAATGAGCAGTTCTTC.

There are many counts of this clonotype. The rearrangement links TRBV6-2 or TRBV6-3 to TRBJ2-2; D not certain. The ends were cut back, 4 bases at V and 4 bases at J, with 7 bases in the middle. Germline V lookup: CDR1 MNHEY, CDR2 SVGEGT. CDR3 length equals 13 residues. The CDR3 DNA reads as TGTGCCAGCAGTTCCGGTTTCACCGGGGAGCTGTTTTTT. Translating gives CASSSGFTGELFF.

This clonotype has ten or more counts. The genes are TRBV25-1 and TRBJ2-6, with D unresolved. This CDR3 region has 15 residues. Germline values: CDR1 MGHDK, CDR2 SYGVNS. V was trimmed by 8 bases and J by 0 bases, leaving 11 bases between them. This chain's CDR3 is CASSDSHSGANVLTF. The CDR3 DNA follows: TGTGCCAGCTCCGATTCCCACTCTGGGGCCAACGTCCTGACTTTC.

This clonotype was observed a few times. The CDR3 nucleotides are TGTGCCAGCAGCTTAGAGACAGGGATTCCCTACAATGAGCAGTTCTTC. Protein sequence: CASSLETGIPYNEQFF. The V and J genes are TRBV7-2 and TRBJ2-1, with 7 bases matching TRBD1. This CDR3 has 16 residues. Germline assignment: CDR1 SGHTA and CDR2 FQGNSA. V lost 1 base to trimming and J lost 2 bases; unmatched junction nucleotides: 5.

The rearrangement joins TRBV20-1 to TRBJ2-3; 8 bases are a match to TRBD2. The CDR3 runs 15 residues. V lost 0 bases, J lost 0 bases, and 2 bases stayed unmatched. From germline, CDR1 is DFQATT and CDR2 SNEGSKA (reference sequence). The CDR3 region has the DNA TGCAGTGCTAGAGATCGGGGGGGGAGCACAGATACGCAGTATTTT. It is translated as CSARDRGGSTDTQYF.

This clonotype was picked up many times. The chain is built from TRBV7-9 and TRBJ2-1, with TRBD2 identical over 8 bases. The CDR3 runs to 12 residues. Looked up from germline, CDR1 is SEHNR and CDR2 is FQNEAQ (reference sequence). Trimming took 5 bases from V and 8 from J; bases not matched to a gene: 2. This CDR3 is CASSLSGDEQFF. CDR3 nucleotide sequence: TGTGCCAGCAGCCTTAGCGGGGATGAGCAGTTCTTC.

V and J are TRBV6-2 or TRBV6-3 and TRBJ1-5, with 8 positions matching TRBD1. Trimming at V came to 6 bases and at J to 11 bases, leaving 18 bases not matched to a gene. The germline CDR1 and CDR2 sequences are MNHEY and SVGEGT. This CDR3 has 16 amino acids. CDR3 protein: CASSPYSGTGQFSQHF. CDR3 bases: TGTGCCAGCAGCCCATATTCCGGGACAGGCCAGTTTTCCCAGCATTTT.

J is TRBJ2-1 and V is TRBV20-1; TRBD1 aligns across 8 bases. Germline lookup yields CDR1 DFQATT and CDR2 SNEGSKA (reference sequence). The V segment lost 1 base and the J segment 4 bases; nucleotides outside the gene matches: 15. CDR3 size: 18 residues. The CDR3 nucleotides read TGCAGTGCTAGAGTGGGGACAGGTTCGATTGGAGTATACAATGAGCAGTTCTTC. It encodes CSARVGTGSIGVYNEQFF.

The V gene is TRBV7-9, the J gene TRBJ2-3; no reliable D call. Trimming shortened V by 11 bases and J by 1 base, and 19 bases separated the two germline ends. CDR1 and CDR2 from the germline V gene are SEHNR and FQNEAQ (reference sequence). This CDR3 comprises 15 residues. CDR3 residues: CAGAEGKAGTDTQYF. CDR3 DNA: TGTGCCGGCGCCGAAGGGAAAGCAGGCACAGATACGCAGTATTTT. Full variable domain (outside the CDR3, taken from reference TRBV7-9 and TRBJ2-3): DTGVSQNPRHKITKRGQNVTFRCDPISEHNRLYWYRQTLGQGPEFLTYFQNEAQLEKSRLLSDRFSAERPKGSFSTLEIQRTEQGDSAMYLCAGAEGKAGTDTQYFGPGTRLTVL.

The rearrangement links TRBV29-1 to TRBJ1-1; D call uncertain. Trimming took 3 bases from V and 1 from J, leaving 9 bases between them. CDR1 is SQVTM and CDR2 is ANQGSEA in the germline V gene. This CDR3 is 13 amino acids long. The CDR3 region is CSVEDPTNTEAFF. DNA of the CDR3: TGCAGCGTTGAGGACCCCACGAACACTGAAGCTTTCTTT.

J is TRBJ2-3 and V is TRBV27; 9 positions match TRBD1. This CDR3 is built from 16 residues. Germline V gene data show CDR1 as MNHEY and CDR2 as SMNVEV (reference sequence). Germline trimming cut 2 bases from V and 4 bases from J; bases unmatched to any gene: 7. Here the CDR3 reads CASSLGGTGRADTQYF. The CDR3 DNA is TGTGCCAGCAGTTTAGGCGGGACAGGGAGGGCAGATACGCAGTATTTT.

This clonotype was observed a handful of times. The chain employs TRBV7-2 and TRBJ1-1; D unclear. CDR3 size: 11 residues. V was cut by 3 bases and J by 8 bases, with 7 bases left in between. CDR1 SGHTA and CDR2 FQGNSA come from the germline V gene. The CDR3 loop is CASSFYREAFF. The CDR3, as DNA: TGTGCCAGCAGCTTTTATCGAGAAGCTTTCTTT.

There are many counts of this clonotype. J is TRBJ2-2 and V is TRBV10-1; the D is unclear. Germline V lookup: CDR1 WNHNN, CDR2 SYGVQD (reference sequence). Trimming left V 3 bases short and J 3 bases short, with 5 bases between. The CDR3 covers 13 residues. The CDR3 sequence is CASSEVHTGELFF. The CDR3 bases are TGCGCCAGCAGTGAAGTCCACACCGGGGAGCTGTTTTTT.

The table lists this clonotype with a few counts. CDR3 coding DNA: TGTGCCAGTCGGGACGGCGGATTTGGGGCCAACGTCCTGACTTTC. Translating gives CASRDGGFGANVLTF. The chain has TRBV6-2 or TRBV6-3 and TRBJ2-6, with D possibly being TRBD1 or TRBD2 (5 bases each). The CDR3 is 15 residues long. Trimming left V 9 bases short and J 3 bases short, with 15 bases between. Per the germline V gene, CDR1 is MNHEY and CDR2 is SVGEGT.

This clonotype was found a few times. V and J are TRBV5-4 and TRBJ2-1; D perhaps matches TRBD2 (7 bases). The CDR3 spans 15 residues. The V gene's germline CDR1 is SGHNT and CDR2 YYREEE (reference sequence). Deletions cut 5 bases from V and 3 bases from J, with 15 bases between. In nucleotides, the CDR3 is TGTGCCAGCAGGGGGGGGGCGGGGTTCTACAATGAGCAGTTCTTC. It is translated as CASRGGAGFYNEQFF.